The rows below give T cell receptor beta chains drawn from one sample of a study of cytomegalovirus exposure and HLA in healthy donors. Generated by immunoSEQ multiplex PCR, the TCRdb table keeps only in-frame clones and is missing some. Found here are about 120,000 clones, about 78% of them singletons; the top ten hold just under 8.5%. The sequencing sample was made of PBMCs. The receptors stem from a woman in her thirties or forties in good health and CMV-seropositive. Each CDR3 is given with its conserved first and last residue. A D gene is named only where the DNA matches it firmly. The size entry is marked missing in some rows and otherwise reads once, few, many or a size class.

TGTGCCAGTAGTATCCCGGGACACCGGAACACTGAAGCTTTCTTT,CASSIPGHRNTEAFF,.,TRBJ1-1,TRBV19,15,.
TGCAGCATCGCTCCGGGACAGGGGGGGATGAACACTGAAGCTTTCTTT,CSIAPGQGGMNTEAFF,.,TRBJ1-1,TRBV29-1,16,TRBD1
TGCAGCGTTTCCGTGGGGAGAAACACCGGGGAGCTGTTTTTT,CSVSVGRNTGELFF,.,TRBJ2-2,TRBV29-1,14,.
TGTGCCAGCAGTTACTCGTCCAGTAGCAATCAGCCCCAGCATTTT,CASSYSSSSNQPQHF,.,TRBJ1-5,TRBV6-6,15,.
TGTGCCAGCTCACGACAGGCGTGGAACACTGAAGCTTTCTTT,CASSRQAWNTEAFF,.,TRBJ1-1,TRBV18,14,.
TGTGCCAGCAGTGAAGAGGCAGGGCCGGGCGCTGAAGCTTTCTTT,CASSEEAGPGAEAFF,.,TRBJ1-1,TRBV6-1,15,.
TGTGCCAGCAGCTCGGGGACAGGCTGGGACTACGAGCAGTACTTC,CASSSGTGWDYEQYF,.,TRBJ2-7,TRBV7-9,15,TRBD1
TGTGCCACGGAGAGGCAGGGTGCGAACGAGCAGTACTTC,CATERQGANEQYF,few,TRBJ2-7,TRBV10-3,13,.
TGTGCCACCAGCAGACTACAGGGGGCTGAAGCTTTCTTT,CATSRLQGAEAFF,.,TRBJ1-1,TRBV15,13,TRBD1
TGTGCCAGCAGCCCGGACCCAGGGGTATACAATGAGCAGTTCTTC,CASSPDPGVYNEQFF,few,TRBJ2-1,TRBV7-8,15,.
TGCAGCGTGTTCGGGACTAGCTTCGAGACCCAGTACTTC,CSVFGTSFETQYF,.,TRBJ2-5,TRBV29-1,13,TRBD2
TGTGCCAGCAGCCAGGACAGGGGCCAAAGAAATTCACCCCTCCACTTT,CASSQDRGQRNSPLHF,.,TRBJ1-6,TRBV5-4,16,TRBD1
TGTGCCAGCAGCTTAGTGGTCAGGGCGGCAGGAAACACCATATATTTT,CASSLVVRAAGNTIYF,.,TRBJ1-3,TRBV7-2,16,.
TGTGCCAGTAGCGGGGGCCCGCGGGAGACCCAGTACTTC,CASSGGPRETQYF,.,TRBJ2-5,TRBV7-8,13,TRBD2
TGTGCCAGCAGCTTGAATTTCGGGACAGATAATTCACCCCTCCACTTT,CASSLNFGTDNSPLHF,few,TRBJ1-6,TRBV5-4,16,TRBD1
TGTGCCACCAGCGGACGGGACAGTCCATCGGCCGGGGAGCTGTTTTTT,CATSGRDSPSAGELFF,.,TRBJ2-2,TRBV15,16,TRBD1
TGTGCCAGCAGCTTCGAATCGGGACAGGGTGCCGGGGCCAACGTCCTGACTTTC,CASSFESGQGAGANVLTF,.,TRBJ2-6,TRBV7-2,18,TRBD1
TGTGCCAGCAGTGAGGAAAAGGGGGCCTACAAAAAACTGTTTTTT,CASSEEKGAYKKLFF,.,TRBJ1-4,TRBV6-1,15,TRBD1
TGTGCCAGCAGCCTACAGGGGGTGTCCACTGAAGCTTTCTTT,CASSLQGVSTEAFF,.,TRBJ1-1,TRBV14,14,TRBD1
TGCGCCAGCAGCCATTTCAGGGGTGGTAGCTATGGCTACACCTTC,CASSHFRGGSYGYTF,.,TRBJ1-2,TRBV4-3,15,.
TGCGCCAGCAGTCTCTATGGCTCCTACAATGAGCAGTTCTTC,CASSLYGSYNEQFF,.,TRBJ2-1,TRBV23-1,14,.
TGTGCCAGCAGCTCCCGAGGGGCGGGGGGGGTTATAGATACGCAGTATTTT,CASSSRGAGGVIDTQYF,.,TRBJ2-3,TRBV11-2,17,TRBD2
TGCGCCAGCAGCTTGGAGGATGAACAGAATGAAGCTTTCTTT,CASSLEDEQNEAFF,.,TRBJ1-1,TRBV5-1,14,.
TGTGCCAGCTCCCTCGGGACAGGGACCCAAGAGACCCAGTACTTC,CASSLGTGTQETQYF,.,TRBJ2-5,TRBV18,15,TRBD1
TGTGCCAGCCGACTCGGGAGGGCTGGCTACACCTTC,CASRLGRAGYTF,.,TRBJ1-2,TRBV6-6,12,.
TGCAGCGGTGCCGTACAGGGGCGCACAGATACGCAGTATTTT,CSGAVQGRTDTQYF,few,TRBJ2-3,TRBV29-1,14,TRBD1
TGTGCCAGCACCCTAAGCGGGGGGAGCTACAATGAGCAGTTCTTC,CASTLSGGSYNEQFF,.,TRBJ2-1,TRBV9,15,TRBD2
TGTGCCAGCAGCGCCCCAGGGGTTGTCACTGAAGCTTTCTTT,CASSAPGVVTEAFF,.,TRBJ1-1,TRBV11-2,14,.
TGTGCCAGCAGCTTGACTAGCGGGGGGATAGAGACCCAGTACTTC,CASSLTSGGIETQYF,.,TRBJ2-5,TRBV5-6,15,TRBD2